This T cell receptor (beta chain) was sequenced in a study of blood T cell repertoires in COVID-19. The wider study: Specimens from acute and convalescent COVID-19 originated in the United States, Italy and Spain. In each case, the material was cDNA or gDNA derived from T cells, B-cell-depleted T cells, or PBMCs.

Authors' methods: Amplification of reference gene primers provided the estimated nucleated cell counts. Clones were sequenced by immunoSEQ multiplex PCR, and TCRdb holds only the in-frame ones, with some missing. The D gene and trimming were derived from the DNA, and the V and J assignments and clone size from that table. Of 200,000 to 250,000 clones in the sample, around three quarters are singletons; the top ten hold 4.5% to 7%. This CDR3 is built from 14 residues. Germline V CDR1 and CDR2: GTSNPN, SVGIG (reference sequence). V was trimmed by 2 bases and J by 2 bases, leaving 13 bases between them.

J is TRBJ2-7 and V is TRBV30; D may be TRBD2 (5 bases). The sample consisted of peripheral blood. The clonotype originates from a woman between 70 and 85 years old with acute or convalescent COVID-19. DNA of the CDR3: TGTGCCTGGAGTTTGAATCTCGGGGCCTACGAGCAGTACTTC. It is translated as CAWSLNLGAYEQYF.